The 23 T cell receptor beta chains presented below share a single source sample, sequenced in a study of blood T cell repertoires in COVID-19. Measured with immunoSEQ multiplex PCR; TCRdb has only the in-frame clones, and not every one. Seen here are about 67,000 clones, 60% to 80% observed once, and the top ten hold roughly 6.3%. The sequenced material came from peripheral blood. These receptors were taken from a woman aged 55-69 years with acute or convalescent COVID-19.

The rearrangement uses TRBV30 and TRBJ1-6, with a tentative D call TRBD1 (6 bases). The germline CDR1 and CDR2 sequences are GTSNPN and SVGIG (reference sequence). This CDR3 contains 15 residues. Trimming removed 3 bases at V and 3 bases at J, with 12 bases between. The DNA for the CDR3 is TGTGCCTGGAGCTCAGGGGCCCGCTATAATTCACCCCTCCACTTT. The encoded protein is CAWSSGARYNSPLHF.

In its sample, this clone ranks as medium-sized. The gene calls are TRBV27 and TRBJ1-6; weak D call: TRBD1 (6 bases). Germline V CDR1 and CDR2: MNHEY, SMNVEV (reference sequence). V shed 2 bases and J shed 5 bases, with 10 bases lying between them. CDR3 length: 15 amino acids. CDR3 amino acids: CASSLGQTNNSPLHF. CDR3 DNA sequence: TGTGCCAGCAGTTTAGGACAGACTAATAATTCACCCCTCCACTTT.

The V gene is TRBV7-2, the J gene TRBJ2-7, with 7 bases fitting TRBD1. The CDR3 consists of 14 residues. The junction had 10 bases not matched to a gene; V was cut back by 8 bases and J by 3 bases. Germline V lookup: CDR1 SGHTA, CDR2 FQGNSA. CDR3 protein: CASSATGSFYEQYF. The CDR3, as DNA: TGTGCCAGCTCGGCGACAGGGTCATTCTACGAGCAGTACTTC.

The chain combines TRBV12-3 or TRBV12-4 with TRBJ1-1; possible D gene TRBD1, 5 bases. V was pared by 6 bases and J by 11 bases, with 13 bases between. The CDR3 is 11 residues long. The CDR3: CASRRTGRAFF. The DNA of the CDR3 is TGTGCCAGCAGGAGAACAGGCCGGGCTTTCTTT.

This clone showed up just a few times. The chain employs TRBV27 and TRBJ2-7; D unresolved. The V and J ends lost 4 bases and 0 bases respectively, with 10 bases between them. This CDR3 has 14 residues. Germline CDR1 reads MNHEY; CDR2 reads SMNVEV (reference sequence). The CDR3 DNA reads TGTGCCAGCAGTTCGCCGGTGAGCTCCTACGAGCAGTACTTC. The encoded protein is CASSSPVSSYEQYF.

This chain joins TRBV27 and TRBJ2-2, with TRBD2 matching over 12 bases. Germline V gives CDR1 MNHEY, CDR2 SMNVEV (reference sequence). The V and J ends lost 5 bases and 6 bases, in that order; junction bases with no gene match: 4. The CDR3 is 15 residues long. The CDR3 DNA reads as TGTGCCAGCAGTCCTAGCGGGGGGGCGTCCGGGGAGCTGTTTTTT. The encoded protein is CASSPSGGASGELFF.

This clone has a handful of counts. CDR3: CASGRAEQYF. DNA of the CDR3: TGTGCCAGCGGGCGGGCCGAGCAGTACTTC. The chain carries TRBV3-1 (or the pseudogene TRBV3-2) and TRBJ2-7, with a possible D match to TRBD2 (5 bases). This CDR3 contains 10 residues. CDR1 and CDR2 (germline): LGHDT, YNNKEL (reference sequence). Trimming removed 8 bases at V and 6 bases at J, with 8 bases between.

This chain joins TRBV12-3 or TRBV12-4 and TRBJ1-2, with 9 bases aligning to TRBD1. This CDR3 has 13 residues. Losses at the gene ends were 5 bases for V and 6 bases for J; bases not matched to a gene: 4. Here the CDR3 DNA reads TGTGCCAGCAGTCCAACAGGGGGCAATGGCTACACCTTC. The encoded protein is CASSPTGGNGYTF.

The chain uses TRBV5-4 and TRBJ2-5, with a possible D match to TRBD2 (6 bases). CDR3 size: 14 residues. Per germline, CDR1 SGHNT and CDR2 YYREEE (reference sequence). V was trimmed by 0 bases and J by 2 bases, leaving 8 bases between them. CDR3 amino acids: CASSLGGGQETQYF. DNA of the CDR3: TGTGCCAGCAGCTTGGGTGGGGGGCAAGAGACCCAGTACTTC.

The genes are TRBV5-1 and TRBJ1-3; the match to TRBD1 covers 9 bases. V lost 2 bases and J lost 4; bases outside the gene matches: 10. The length of the CDR3 is 17 residues. Per the germline V gene, CDR1 is SGHRS and CDR2 is YFSETQ. Here the CDR3 DNA reads TGCGCCAGCAGCTTTGGGACAGGGACCTCTGGGGGAAACACCATATATTTT. It codes for CASSFGTGTSGGNTIYF.

This chain links TRBV6-5 with TRBJ2-7, with 9 bases aligning to TRBD1. The CDR3 has 14 amino acids. J gave up 3 bases and V 6 bases, and 6 bases lay outside the gene matches. CDR1 and CDR2 from the germline V gene are MNHEY and SVGAGI. The CDR3 sequence is CASRDRGLFYEQYF. The DNA of the CDR3 is TGTGCCAGCAGGGACAGGGGCCTCTTCTACGAGCAGTACTTC.

This clone was detected only a few times. This chain connects TRBV24-1 to TRBJ2-7; D is unresolved. Germline V lookup: CDR1 KGHDR, CDR2 SFDVKD. CDR3 size: 15 residues. Trimming removed 0 bases from V and 9 bases from J, with 17 bases in between. The CDR3 here is CATSDLHRETPGQYF. The DNA of the CDR3 is TGTGCCACCAGTGATTTGCATCGAGAAACCCCAGGGCAGTACTTC.

The gene calls are TRBV15 and TRBJ2-2; the D gene is possibly TRBD2 (5 bases). Trimming stripped 1 base from V and 0 bases from J, with 12 bases between. Germline CDR1 and CDR2: LNHNV and YYDKDF (reference sequence). This CDR3 contains 17 residues. The CDR3 DNA is TGTGCCACCAGCAGAGCCCGGGGATTTACGAACACCGGGGAGCTGTTTTTT. Protein sequence: CATSRARGFTNTGELFF.

V gene TRBV2 combines with J gene TRBJ2-3; 12 nucleotides match TRBD2. CDR3 length equals 15 residues. Germline V gene data show CDR1 as SNHLY and CDR2 as FYNNEI. Germline trimming cut 6 bases from V and 6 bases from J; bases unmatched to any gene: 7. CDR3 region: CASRPTSGGGDTQYF. The CDR3 DNA is TGTGCCAGCAGGCCGACTAGCGGGGGAGGGGATACGCAGTATTTT.

Worth noting for this clone: The same CDR3 also results from other DNA sequences found in this sample. This sequence joins TRBV5-1 and TRBJ1-1, with D tentatively TRBD1 (5 bases). CDR3 length equals 13 residues. V lost 2 bases, J lost 1 base, and 6 bases lay in between. Germline CDR1 and CDR2: SGHRS and YFSETQ. In DNA form, the CDR3 reads TGCGCCAGCAGCTTACAGGCGAACACTGAAGCTTTCTTT. Translation gives CASSLQANTEAFF.

The rearrangement joins TRBV6-5 to TRBJ1-6, with 10 bases lining up with TRBD1. This CDR3 comprises 14 residues. J lost 9 bases, V lost 7 bases, and 6 bases had no gene match. Germline V gives CDR1 MNHEY, CDR2 SVGAGI. CDR3 region: CASKRQGARSPLHF. CDR3 bases: TGTGCCAGCAAGAGACAGGGGGCTCGTTCACCCCTCCACTTT.

The V call is TRBV4-1, the J call TRBJ1-1; D not certain. There are 12 residues in the CDR3. V lost 3 bases and J lost 5, with 7 bases in between. The germline V gene encodes CDR1 MGHRA and CDR2 YSYEKL. CDR3 residues: CASSQTGTEAFF. The DNA for the CDR3 is TGCGCCAGCAGCCAGACGGGGACTGAAGCTTTCTTT.

The chain combines TRBV10-3 with TRBJ1-1; 10 positions agree with TRBD1. V dropped 7 bases and J dropped 3; count of bases not matched to a gene: 5. The germline gives CDR1 ENHRY, CDR2 SYGVKD. The CDR3 is 14 amino acids. CDR3 DNA: TGTGCCATCAACCAGGACAGGGGGGACACTGAAGCTTTCTTT. This sequence encodes CAINQDRGDTEAFF.

The gene calls are TRBV9 and TRBJ2-2; a weak D match, TRBD2 (5 bases). Germline assignment: CDR1 SGDLS and CDR2 YYNGEE. The CDR3 loop spans 15 amino acids. Trimming took 0 bases from V and 2 from J, leaving 8 bases between them. The CDR3 bases are TGTGCCAGCAGCGTAGCGGGGTTCAACACCGGGGAGCTGTTTTTT. Amino acids: CASSVAGFNTGELFF. Drawing the rest from reference TRBV9 and TRBJ2-2, the complete variable domain is DSGVTQTPKHLITATGQRVTLRCSPRSGDLSVYWYQQSLDQGLQFLIQYYNGEERAKGNILERFSAQQFPDLHSELNLSSLELGDSALYFCASSVAGFNTGELFFGEGSRLTVL.

The chain recombines TRBV28 with TRBJ2-1; 11 bases align to TRBD1. Trimming took 5 bases from V and 3 from J; bases not matched to a gene: 6. The CDR3 length is 16 residues. Looked up from germline, CDR1 is MDHEN and CDR2 is SYDVKM. This CDR3 reads CASSTKDRGLYNEQFF. For the CDR3, the DNA is TGTGCCAGCAGTACTAAGGACAGGGGGCTCTACAATGAGCAGTTCTTC.

This clone was picked up one time. This chain links TRBV30 with TRBJ1-1; D is perhaps TRBD1 (6 bases). The CDR3 is 13 residues long. From germline, CDR1 is GTSNPN and CDR2 SVGIG (reference sequence). Deletions cut 4 bases from V and 6 bases from J, with 15 bases between. CDR3 bases: TGTGCCTGGACCCTGACAGGAGACGCTGAAGCTTTCTTT. It encodes CAWTLTGDAEAFF.

The chain joins TRBV28 to TRBJ1-1; TRBD1 is a possible D gene (5 bases). V dropped 4 bases and J dropped 1 base, with 10 bases sitting between them. Looked up from germline, CDR1 is MDHEN and CDR2 is SYDVKM. The CDR3 is made up of 14 amino acids. The CDR3 loop reads CASSSQQANTEAFF. CDR3 nucleotides: TGTGCCAGCAGTTCCCAACAGGCGAACACTGAAGCTTTCTTT.

The V call is TRBV7-9, the J call TRBJ1-2; possibly TRBD1 for D (6 bases). The CDR3 runs to 17 residues. The V gene lost 5 bases and the J gene lost 4 bases, with 23 bases spanning the gap. The V gene's germline CDR1 is SEHNR and CDR2 FQNEAQ (reference sequence). The CDR3 protein is CASSPSGGALSLYGYTF. The CDR3 DNA reads TGTGCCAGCAGCCCCTCCGGGGGGGCCCTTTCCCTCTATGGCTACACCTTC.